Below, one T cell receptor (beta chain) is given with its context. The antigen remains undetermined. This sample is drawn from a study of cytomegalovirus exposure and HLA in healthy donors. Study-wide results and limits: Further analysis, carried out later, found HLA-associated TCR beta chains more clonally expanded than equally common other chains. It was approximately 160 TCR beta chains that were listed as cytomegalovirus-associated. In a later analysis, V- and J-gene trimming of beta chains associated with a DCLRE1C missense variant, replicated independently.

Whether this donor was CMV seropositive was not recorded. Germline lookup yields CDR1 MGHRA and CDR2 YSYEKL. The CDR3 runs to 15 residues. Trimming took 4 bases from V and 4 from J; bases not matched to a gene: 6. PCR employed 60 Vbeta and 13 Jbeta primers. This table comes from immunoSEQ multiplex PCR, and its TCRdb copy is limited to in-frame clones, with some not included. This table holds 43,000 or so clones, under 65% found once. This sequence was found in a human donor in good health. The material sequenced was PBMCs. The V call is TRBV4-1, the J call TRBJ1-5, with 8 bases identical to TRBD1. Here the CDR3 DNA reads TGCGCCAGCAGCCTCGGGACAGGAGGGAATCAGCCCCAGCATTTT. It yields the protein CASSLGTGGNQPQHF.